A single sample is the source of the 10 T cell receptor beta chains below, sequenced in a study of blood T cells in healthy people across ages. Primed by a sample-barcoded 5' primer and a J-beta primer mix, a second PCR proceeded for roughly 7 to 11 cycles. TCRdb passed the 5' RACE reads through MiXCR, listing each CDR3 protein once. The repertoire holds approximately 800,000 distinct CDR3 sequences, with around 68% as singletons. Sequences were obtained from blood. The receptors stem from a man aged 25 to 45 in good health.

This clonotype has a handful of counts. The V and J genes are TRBV18 and TRBJ2-7; D remains ambiguous. V gave up 6 bases and J gave up 6 bases, with 15 bases separating them. This CDR3 is 13 amino acids long. Germline-derived CDR1 and CDR2 are KGHSH and LQKENI. The chain's CDR3 is CASSRLDQVEQYF. The CDR3 DNA is TGTGCCAGCTCTCGCCTAGACCAAGTCGAGCAGTACTTC.

This clonotype occurred a few times. The rearrangement links TRBV9 to TRBJ2-1, with 9 bases aligning to TRBD1. Germline trimming cut 5 bases from V and 2 bases from J; bases unmatched to any gene: 5. Germline values: CDR1 SGDLS, CDR2 YYNGEE. The CDR3 contains 15 residues. DNA of the CDR3: TGTGCCAGCAGTTATACAGGGGGCGCCTACAATGAGCAGTTCTTC. Its translation is CASSYTGGAYNEQFF.

The chain is built from TRBV15 and TRBJ2-2; D possibly corresponds to TRBD2 (5 bases). Trimming cost V 6 bases and J 6 bases, with 14 bases left between them. CDR1 is LNHNV and CDR2 is YYDKDF in the germline V gene (reference sequence). The CDR3 has 14 amino acids. The CDR3 loop reads CATSLRGIAGELFF. CDR3 in DNA: TGTGCCACCAGTCTTCGAGGGATTGCCGGGGAGCTGTTTTTT.

The table lists this clonotype with a few counts. The rearrangement links TRBV4-2 to TRBJ2-1, with unresolved D. This CDR3 has 12 amino acids. Germline loops: CDR1 LGHNA, CDR2 YNFKEQ. Trimming removed 1 base at V and 9 bases at J, with 7 bases between. CDR3 bases: TGTGCCAGCAGCCAAGGGTCGAGTGAGCAGTTCTTC. Translating gives CASSQGSSEQFF.

The chain has TRBV10-3 and TRBJ2-4; either TRBD1 or TRBD2 may fit D (5 bases each). CDR3 size: 14 residues. CDR1 is ENHRY and CDR2 is SYGVKD in the germline V gene. The V and J ends lost 3 bases and 0 bases respectively, with 6 bases between them. The CDR3, as DNA: TGTGCCATCAGTGAAGGGACAGCCAAAAACATTCAGTACTTC. It is translated as CAISEGTAKNIQYF.

The rearrangement joins TRBV4-3 to TRBJ1-4; the match to TRBD1 covers 8 bases. Per germline, CDR1 LGHNA and CDR2 YSLEER. The CDR3 has 15 amino acids. V lost 0 bases to trimming and J lost 6 bases; unmatched junction nucleotides: 3. CDR3 DNA sequence: TGCGCCAGCAGCCAAGATCTCAGGGGGCATGAAAAACTGTTTTTT. The encoded protein is CASSQDLRGHEKLFF.

This clonotype was observed a few times. V is TRBV29-1 and J is TRBJ2-7, with TRBD2 as a possible D gene (6 bases). This CDR3 is built from 11 residues. CDR1 is SQVTM, CDR2 ANQGSEA, per germline. Trimming left V 6 bases short and J 8 bases short, with 14 bases between. CDR3 bases: TGCAGCGTCGGGCGGGACCAAAAGCAGTACTTC. Translation: CSVGRDQKQYF.

The V call is TRBV25-1, the J call TRBJ1-5; D unresolved. The germline CDR1 and CDR2 sequences are MGHDK and SYGVNS. The CDR3 sequence is 16 residues long. The germline V and J ends were trimmed by 8 bases and 5 bases, with 22 bases remaining between them. The CDR3 coding sequence is TGTGCCAGCCATTACGGGATACGGGGAAAGGATCAGCCCCAGCATTTT. It encodes CASHYGIRGKDQPQHF.

The chain links TRBV15 to TRBJ2-3, with D possibly matching TRBD2 (6 bases). Trimming removed 2 bases at V and 3 bases at J, with 15 bases between. Germline V gene lookup returns CDR1 LNHNV and CDR2 YYDKDF (reference sequence). The CDR3 extends over 16 amino acids. In DNA form, the CDR3 reads TGTGCCACCAGCAGATACGAGGGACTCGCTACAGATACGCAGTATTTT. Its translation is CATSRYEGLATDTQYF.

The count of this clonotype is one. This sequence joins TRBV7-2 and TRBJ2-1; D call uncertain. This CDR3 contains 16 residues. Germline V lookup: CDR1 SGHTA, CDR2 FQGNSA. V lost 1 base and J 5 bases, leaving 15 bases between the germline ends. DNA of the CDR3: TGTGCCAGCAGCTTAGAAGGTAGTGGCAGAGACAATGAGCAGTTCTTC. Its translation is CASSLEGSGRDNEQFF.